These T cell receptor beta chains were read from a single sample in a study of blood T cell repertoires in COVID-19. Here immunoSEQ multiplex PCR was the method, and the copy in TCRdb shows in-frame clones only, minus some. The data contain around 70,000 clones, 75% to 80% of them singletons. Sequencing was done on a sample of peripheral blood. The receptor source for this set is a human donor in a cohort sampled during active COVID-19. Each CDR3 is given without its conserved first and last residue.

J gene,V gene,CDR3 protein
TRBJ2-2,TRBV6-5,ASRTGGGTGELF
TRBJ2-1,TRBV30,AWMGLAEARPSYNEQF
TRBJ2-1,TRBV11-3,ASSSGLAGNNEQF
TRBJ1-6,TRBV30,AWSTGTATVILH
.,TRBV12-3/TRBV12-4,ASSPSGRYEQY
TRBJ1-2,TRBV27,ASREQGGANYGYT
TRBJ1-6,TRBV30,AWSRGRANSPLH
TRBJ2-1,TRBV5-1,ASSRGNEQF
TRBJ1-2,TRBV6-6,ASSYSGRSPLGGYT
TRBJ2-3,TRBV9,ASSVEERTTDTQY
TRBJ2-7,TRBV25-1,ASRGQPPYEQY
TRBJ2-4,TRBV7-2,ASSLDGLGRNIQY
TRBJ2-5,TRBV30,AWSGGGMEGIQY
TRBJ1-5,TRBV28,ASSLLSGVQGQPQH
TRBJ2-7,TRBV6-5,ASSYRGTTMGEQY
TRBJ1-6,TRBV5-4,ASSTQTSRGSPLH
TRBJ2-7,TRBV5-1,ASSQGDFTYEQY
TRBJ1-4,TRBV7-2,ASSPFAAPTNEKLF
TRBJ2-1,TRBV11-2,ASSPNRDFNNEQF
TRBJ2-3,TRBV6-1,ASSERLAGEFMDTQY
TRBJ1-1,TRBV18,ASSPETGGKTEAF
TRBJ2-2,TRBV28,ASSLPSGSAEELF
TRBJ2-1,TRBV5-1,ASSLSGEHYNEQF
TRBJ1-1,TRBV6-1,ASSDQGDTEAF
TRBJ1-2,TRBV7-2,ASSLASTGDYGYT
TRBJ2-7,TRBV5-1,ASSSDLSKDEQY
TRBJ1-2,TRBV11-2,ASSLWGGNYGYT